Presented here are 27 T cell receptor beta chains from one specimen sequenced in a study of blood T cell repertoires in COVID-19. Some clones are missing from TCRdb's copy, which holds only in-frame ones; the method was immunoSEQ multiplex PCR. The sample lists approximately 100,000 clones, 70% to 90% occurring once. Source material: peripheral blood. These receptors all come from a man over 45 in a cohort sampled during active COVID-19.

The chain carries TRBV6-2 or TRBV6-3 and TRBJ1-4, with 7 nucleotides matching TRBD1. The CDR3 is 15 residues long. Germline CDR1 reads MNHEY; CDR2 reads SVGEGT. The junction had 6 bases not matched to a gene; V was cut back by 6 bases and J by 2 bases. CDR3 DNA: TGTGCCAGCAGCCCACAGGGGCTTACTAATGAAAAACTGTTTTTT. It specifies CASSPQGLTNEKLFF.

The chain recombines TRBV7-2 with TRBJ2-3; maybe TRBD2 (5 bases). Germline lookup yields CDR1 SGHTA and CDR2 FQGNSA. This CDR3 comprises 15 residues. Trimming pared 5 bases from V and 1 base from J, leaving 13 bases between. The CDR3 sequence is CASSPRGSGTDTQYF. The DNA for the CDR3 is TGTGCCAGCAGCCCTAGAGGGTCCGGCACAGATACGCAGTATTTT.

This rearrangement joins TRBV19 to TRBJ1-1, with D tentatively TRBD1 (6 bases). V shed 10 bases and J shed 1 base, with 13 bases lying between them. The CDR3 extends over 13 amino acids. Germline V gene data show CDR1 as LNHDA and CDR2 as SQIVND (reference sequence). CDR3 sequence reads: CATSQGRNTEAFF. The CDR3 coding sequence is TGTGCCACCAGTCAGGGGCGGAACACTGAAGCTTTCTTT.

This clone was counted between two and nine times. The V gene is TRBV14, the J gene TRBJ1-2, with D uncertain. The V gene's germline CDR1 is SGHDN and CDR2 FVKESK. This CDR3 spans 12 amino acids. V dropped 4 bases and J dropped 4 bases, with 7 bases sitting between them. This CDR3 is CASSPASYGYTF. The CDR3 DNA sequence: TGTGCCAGCAGCCCCGCTAGCTATGGCTACACCTTC.

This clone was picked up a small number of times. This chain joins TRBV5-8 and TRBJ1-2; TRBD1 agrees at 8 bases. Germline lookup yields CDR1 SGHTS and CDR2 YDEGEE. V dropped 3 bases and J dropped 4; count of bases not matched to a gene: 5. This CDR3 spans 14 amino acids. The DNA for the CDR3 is TGTGCCAGCAGCTACGACAGGGGAGCCTATGGCTACACCTTC. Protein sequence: CASSYDRGAYGYTF.

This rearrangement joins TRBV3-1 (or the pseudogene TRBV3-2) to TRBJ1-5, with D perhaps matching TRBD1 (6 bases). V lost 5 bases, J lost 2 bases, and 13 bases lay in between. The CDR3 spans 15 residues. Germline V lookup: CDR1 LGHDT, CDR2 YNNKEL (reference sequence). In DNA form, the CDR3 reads TGTGCCAGCAGCGCACAGGGATTGGGCAATCAGCCCCAGCATTTT. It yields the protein CASSAQGLGNQPQHF.

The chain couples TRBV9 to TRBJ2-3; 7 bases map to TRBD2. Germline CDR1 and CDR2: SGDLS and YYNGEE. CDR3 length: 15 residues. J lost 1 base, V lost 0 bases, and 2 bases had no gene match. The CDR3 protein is CASSVVTSGTDTQYF. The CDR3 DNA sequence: TGTGCCAGCAGCGTAGTTACTAGCGGCACAGATACGCAGTATTTT.

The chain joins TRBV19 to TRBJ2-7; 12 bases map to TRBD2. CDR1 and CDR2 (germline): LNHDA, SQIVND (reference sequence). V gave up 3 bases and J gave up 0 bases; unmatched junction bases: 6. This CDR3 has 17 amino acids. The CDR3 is CASSILTSGGPSYEQYF. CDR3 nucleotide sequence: TGTGCCAGTAGTATTCTAACTAGCGGGGGGCCCTCCTACGAGCAGTACTTC. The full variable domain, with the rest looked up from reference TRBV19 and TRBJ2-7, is DGGITQSPKYLFRKEGQNVTLSCEQNLNHDAMYWYRQDPGQGLRLIYYSQIVNDFQKGDIAEGYSVSREKKESFPLTVTSAQKNPTAFYLCASSILTSGGPSYEQYFGPGTRLTVT.

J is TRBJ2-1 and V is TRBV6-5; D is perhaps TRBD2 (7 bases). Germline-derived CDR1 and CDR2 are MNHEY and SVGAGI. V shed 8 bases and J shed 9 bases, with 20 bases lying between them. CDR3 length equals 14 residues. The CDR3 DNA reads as TGTGCCAGCTGGGAGGAGGGGGGGGCCTCTGAGCAGTTCTTC. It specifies CASWEEGGASEQFF.

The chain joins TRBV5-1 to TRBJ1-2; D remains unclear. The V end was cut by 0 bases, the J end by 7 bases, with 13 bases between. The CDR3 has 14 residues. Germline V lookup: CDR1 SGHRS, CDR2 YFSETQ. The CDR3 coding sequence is TGCGCCAGCAGCTTGGGGGCACAAGCCGGTGGCTACACCTTC. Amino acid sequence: CASSLGAQAGGYTF.

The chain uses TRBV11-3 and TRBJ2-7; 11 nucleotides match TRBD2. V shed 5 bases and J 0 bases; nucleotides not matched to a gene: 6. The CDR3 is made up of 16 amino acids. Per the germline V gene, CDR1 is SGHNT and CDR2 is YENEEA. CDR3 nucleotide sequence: TGTGCCAGCAGCCGATCCGGGACTAGCGGCTCCTACGAGCAGTACTTC. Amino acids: CASSRSGTSGSYEQYF.

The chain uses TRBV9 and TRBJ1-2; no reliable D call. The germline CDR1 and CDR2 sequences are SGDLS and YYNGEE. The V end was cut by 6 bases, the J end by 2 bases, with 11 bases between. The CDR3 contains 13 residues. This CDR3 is CASTQGSNYGYTF. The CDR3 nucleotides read TGTGCCAGCACTCAAGGGAGCAACTATGGCTACACCTTC. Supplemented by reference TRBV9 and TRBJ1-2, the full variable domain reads DSGVTQTPKHLITATGQRVTLRCSPRSGDLSVYWYQQSLDQGLQFLIQYYNGEERAKGNILERFSAQQFPDLHSELNLSSLELGDSALYFCASTQGSNYGYTFGSGTRLTVV.

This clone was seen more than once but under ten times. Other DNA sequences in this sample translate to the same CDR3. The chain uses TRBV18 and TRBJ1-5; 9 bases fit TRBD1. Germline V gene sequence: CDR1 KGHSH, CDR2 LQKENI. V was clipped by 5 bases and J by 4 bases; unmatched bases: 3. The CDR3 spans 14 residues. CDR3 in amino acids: CASSRTGDNQPQHF. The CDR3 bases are TGTGCCAGCTCAAGGACAGGGGATAATCAGCCCCAGCATTTT. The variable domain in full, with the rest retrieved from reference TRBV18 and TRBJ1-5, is NAGVMQNPRHLVRRRGQEARLRCSPMKGHSHVYWYRQLPEEGLKFMVYLQKENIIDESGMPKERFSAEFPKEGPSILRIQQVVRGDSAAYFCASSRTGDNQPQHFGDGTRLSIL.

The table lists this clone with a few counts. DNA of the CDR3: TGTGCCAGCAGCTTGCGGCGGGACAGGGGGCCGGGAACTGAAGCTTTCTTT. Translated: CASSLRRDRGPGTEAFF. The chain is built from TRBV7-9 and TRBJ1-1; 12 bases fit TRBD1. The V gene end was trimmed by 3 bases and the J gene end by 5 bases; junction bases not matched to a gene: 10. Germline CDR1 reads SEHNR; CDR2 reads FQNEAQ (reference sequence). There are 17 residues in the CDR3.

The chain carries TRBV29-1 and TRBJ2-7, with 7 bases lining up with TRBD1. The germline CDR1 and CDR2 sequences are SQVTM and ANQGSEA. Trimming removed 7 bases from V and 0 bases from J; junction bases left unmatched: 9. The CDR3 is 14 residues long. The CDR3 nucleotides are TGCAGCGCCCGAGGGGGACAGAGCTCCTACGAGCAGTACTTC. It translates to CSARGGQSSYEQYF.

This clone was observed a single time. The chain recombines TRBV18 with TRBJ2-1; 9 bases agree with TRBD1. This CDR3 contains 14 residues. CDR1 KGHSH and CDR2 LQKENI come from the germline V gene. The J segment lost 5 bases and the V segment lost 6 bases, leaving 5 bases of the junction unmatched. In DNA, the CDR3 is TGTGCCAGCTCCGGGACAGGGAGCGACAATGAGCAGTTCTTC. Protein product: CASSGTGSDNEQFF.

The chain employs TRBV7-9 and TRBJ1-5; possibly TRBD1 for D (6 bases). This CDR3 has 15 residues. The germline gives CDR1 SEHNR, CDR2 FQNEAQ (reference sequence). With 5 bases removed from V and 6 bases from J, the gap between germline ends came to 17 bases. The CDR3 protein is CASSRAGDEGQPQHF. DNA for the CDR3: TGTGCCAGCAGCCGAGCAGGGGATGAGGGTCAGCCCCAGCATTTT.

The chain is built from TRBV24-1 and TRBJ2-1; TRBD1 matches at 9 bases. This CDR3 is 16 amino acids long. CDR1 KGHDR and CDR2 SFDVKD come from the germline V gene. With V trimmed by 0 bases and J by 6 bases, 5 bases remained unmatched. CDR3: CATSDLPGQGSNEQFF. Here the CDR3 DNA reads TGTGCCACCAGTGATTTGCCGGGACAGGGTTCCAATGAGCAGTTCTTC.

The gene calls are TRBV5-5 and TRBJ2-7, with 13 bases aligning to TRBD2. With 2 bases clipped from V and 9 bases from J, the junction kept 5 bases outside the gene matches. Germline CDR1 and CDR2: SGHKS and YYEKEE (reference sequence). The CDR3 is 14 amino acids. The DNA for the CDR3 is TGTGCCAGCAGCTTAGGGACTAGCGGGGTAGGGCAGTACTTC. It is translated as CASSLGTSGVGQYF.

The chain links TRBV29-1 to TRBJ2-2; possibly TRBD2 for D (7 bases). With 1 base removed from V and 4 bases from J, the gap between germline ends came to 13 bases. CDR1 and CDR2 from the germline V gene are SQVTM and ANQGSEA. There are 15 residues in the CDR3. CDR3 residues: CSVEVGGAGTGELFF. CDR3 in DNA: TGCAGCGTTGAAGTAGGGGGGGCCGGCACCGGGGAGCTGTTTTTT.

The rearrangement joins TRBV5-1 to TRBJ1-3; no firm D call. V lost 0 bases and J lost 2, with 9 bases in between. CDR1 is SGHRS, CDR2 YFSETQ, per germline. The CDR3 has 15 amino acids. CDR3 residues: CASSLASSTGNTIYF. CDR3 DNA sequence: TGCGCCAGCAGCTTGGCGTCAAGCACTGGAAACACCATATATTTT.

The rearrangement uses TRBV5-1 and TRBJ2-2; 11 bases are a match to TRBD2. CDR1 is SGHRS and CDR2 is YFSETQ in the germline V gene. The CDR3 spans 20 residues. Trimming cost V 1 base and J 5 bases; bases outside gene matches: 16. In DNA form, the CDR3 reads TGCGCCAGCAGCTTGTGGCCCTCGACTAGCGGGGCCGCGGGTACCGGGGAGCTGTTTTTT. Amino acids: CASSLWPSTSGAAGTGELFF.

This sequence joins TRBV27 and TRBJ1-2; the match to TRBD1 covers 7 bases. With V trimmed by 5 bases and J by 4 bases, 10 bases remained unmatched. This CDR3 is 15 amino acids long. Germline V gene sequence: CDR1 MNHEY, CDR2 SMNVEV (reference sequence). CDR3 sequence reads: CASSARQGYGYGYTF. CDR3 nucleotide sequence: TGTGCCAGCAGTGCCAGACAGGGATACGGCTATGGCTACACCTTC.

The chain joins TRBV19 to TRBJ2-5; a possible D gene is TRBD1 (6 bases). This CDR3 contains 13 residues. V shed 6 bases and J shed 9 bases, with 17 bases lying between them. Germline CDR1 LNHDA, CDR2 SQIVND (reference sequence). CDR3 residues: CASRITGKGPQYF. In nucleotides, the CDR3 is TGTGCCAGTAGGATTACAGGGAAGGGCCCCCAGTACTTC.

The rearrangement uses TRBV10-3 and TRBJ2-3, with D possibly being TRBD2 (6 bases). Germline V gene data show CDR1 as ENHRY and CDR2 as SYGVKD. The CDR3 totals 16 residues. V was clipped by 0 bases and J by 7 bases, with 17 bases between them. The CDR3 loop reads CAISESGLKRMNTQYF. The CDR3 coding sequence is TGTGCCATCAGTGAGTCGGGACTGAAGAGAATGAATACGCAGTATTTT.

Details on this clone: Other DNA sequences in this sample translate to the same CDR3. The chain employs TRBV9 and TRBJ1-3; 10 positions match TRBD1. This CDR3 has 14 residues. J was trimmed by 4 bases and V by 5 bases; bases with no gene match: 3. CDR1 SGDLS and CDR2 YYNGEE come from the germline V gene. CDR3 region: CASSVGQGGNTIYF. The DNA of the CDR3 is TGTGCCAGCAGTGTGGGACAGGGGGGAAACACCATATATTTT.

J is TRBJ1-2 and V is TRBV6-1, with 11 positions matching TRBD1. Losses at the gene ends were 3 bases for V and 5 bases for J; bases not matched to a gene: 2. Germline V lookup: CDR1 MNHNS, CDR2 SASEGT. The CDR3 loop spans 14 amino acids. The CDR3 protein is CASSEWDRGYGYTF. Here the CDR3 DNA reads TGTGCCAGCAGTGAGTGGGACAGGGGGTATGGCTACACCTTC.